This T cell receptor (beta chain) was documented in a study of blood T cell repertoires in COVID-19 (dated by TCRdb to between 2020 and 2021). For the study in its entirety: Samples covering the acute and convalescent phases of COVID-19 were provided by collaborators in the United States, Italy and Spain. HLA class I and class II types, where available, came from metadata supplied by the sample provider rather than from assay-based typing. Subjects who had been exposed to COVID-19, were actively infected with it, or had recovered from it provided the deeply sampled blood TCRbeta repertoires that made up the dataset. The prospective study material was composed of cDNA or gDNA derived from T cells, B-cell-depleted T cells, or PBMCs. The samples were drawn from the first 160 participants of the ongoing ImmuneRACE study and from 950 to 1,500 subjects provided by 6 global collaborators. The repertoires were made available in a free public database intended to serve as a resource for research on the immune response to SARS-CoV-2. A de-identified subject ID, COVID-19 status, age in years and sex were almost always included in the sample metadata. Broad study findings and their caveats: How much clinical and demographic metadata was included differed by source and by participant, and the metadata was provided uncurated.

TCRbeta CDR3 regions were amplified from genomic DNA by means of the immunoSEQ Assay, a bias-controlled multiplex PCR. The authors' analysis ran thus. Nucleated cell counts per sample were estimated from amplification of reference gene primers within the assay. Sequence reads were collapsed and filtered to measure the absolute abundance of every unique TCRbeta CDR3 rearrangement. For each sample, productive Simpson clonality was calculated as the square root of Simpson's diversity index over productive rearrangements. Held by TCRdb, this immuneACCESS table contains in-frame sequences only and omits some clones. Under half of the omission traces to an unresolved V gene where checked; the cause of the rest is unknown. The V and J calls and clone size come from that table; D and trimming were worked out from the DNA. The sample table holds under 350,000 clones, of which approximately 83% were seen once. Jointly, the top ten make up about 4.2% of the sample.

This clone showed up just a few times. The antigen this receptor binds is unknown. Base quality data are lacking; no much larger clone is found one base away. In the prospective study, participants were about 18 to 95 years old, resided in 20 to 30 geographic areas of the United States, and were enrolled through a virtual design. In the prospective study, participants were assigned to cohorts based on the clinical history participants reported in a screening survey and a study questionnaire. Mobile phlebotomists in the prospective study collected whole blood, serum and a nasopharyngeal or oropharyngeal swab from every participant. Participants in the prospective study had the option to provide additional blood draws and questionnaires over a roughly 2-month period. Before DNA extraction, blood samples from the prospective study were shipped at room temperature or frozen. CDR1 MNHEY and CDR2 SMNVEV are derived from the germline V gene (reference sequence). V is cut by 5 bases and J by 7 bases, and the space between the germline ends is 24 bases. Reading from cysteine to phenylalanine, the CDR3 counts 17 amino acids. The sequence is cut down to CDR3 DNA, 51 bases in frame from base 1.

Rearrangement joined TRBV27 to TRBJ2-1, with TRBD2 tentatively as D gene (6 bases match). Sequencing used PBMCs or T cells enriched from blood (not recorded which). The source of this sequence is a middle-aged woman with acute COVID-19. The sequenced DNA: TGTGCCAGCAGTAAATCCTTAGGGACGCAGGGAGGAAATGAGCAGTTCTTC. It translates as CASSKSLGTQGGNEQFF.